This T cell receptor beta chain originates from a study of cytomegalovirus exposure and HLA in healthy donors. Whole-study results and caveats: As was reported, the classifier diagnosed cytomegalovirus status with high specificity and sensitivity. The authors enumerated 150 to 200 TCR beta chains as linked to cytomegalovirus.

Donors came from a validation cohort of over a hundred subjects, distinct from the first 666-subject cohort. CDR1 and CDR2 (germline): LNHNV, YYDKDF (reference sequence). This CDR3 has 15 residues. J gave up 3 bases and V 6 bases, and 5 bases lay outside the gene matches. Comment on this clone: The antigen is undetermined.

The protocol was immunoSEQ multiplex PCR, while the TCRdb copy is restricted to in-frame clones and leaves out a portion. The sample shows 90,000 to 130,000 clones, over 85% of them seen only once. Sequenced sample: PBMCs. This TCR derives from a woman under 30 in good health and CMV-seronegative. The rearrangement links TRBV15 to TRBJ2-1, with 10 bases matching TRBD2. The CDR3 sequence is CATRASGSLYNEQFF. In nucleotides, the CDR3 is TGTGCCACCAGAGCTAGCGGGAGCCTCTACAATGAGCAGTTCTTC.